This paragraph covers one T cell receptor (beta chain) sequence. Stated treatment: randomized to nivolumab then ipilimumab (arm A) or the reverse (arm B). No patient had prior DNA-damaging chemotherapy. PBMC sorting kept live CD3+CD8+ cells without CD19 or CD56. Sequencing used immunoSEQ multiplex PCR; TCRdb keeps in-frame clones, though not all of them. This sample has approximately 11,000 clones, with approximately 72% found just once. The sample comes from a study of sequential checkpoint blockade in melanoma. About the research overall: First-line arms were nivolumab then ipilimumab, or the reverse, randomized 1:1. After both sequences, patients received maintenance nivolumab.

Germline CDR1 is MNHEY and CDR2 is SVGAGI. Between the trimmed V and J ends, which lost 5 bases and 0 bases, there was a span of 5 bases. The CDR3 totals 12 residues. The J gene is TRBJ2-7, the V gene TRBV6-5; D is ambiguous. The sample was CD8+ T cells sorted from blood (inferred from file names), taken from a patient given nivolumab and ipilimumab in sequence. The source of this sequence is a human donor with melanoma. CDR3 in DNA: TGTGCCAGCAGTGACAACTCCTACGAGCAGTACTTC. It yields the protein CASSDNSYEQYF.